Listed below are T cell receptor beta chains from one sample, sequenced in a study of T cell repertoires in cytomegalovirus infection. Each CDR3 protein is one row after TCRdb ran MiXCR on the reads. The repertoire holds under 90,000 distinct CDR3 sequences, about 45% seen once, with 85% to 95% in the top ten. The antigens these receptors bind are not known. Here the sequenced sample was CD8+ T cells from cultured PBMCs, taken from culture after CMV antigen stimulation. The receptors originated from a human donor in good health (CMV status not recorded). Some clones in this sample may be carry-over from other donors' samples. The CDR3 runs from the conserved cysteine through the conserved F or W. Each record gives: D gene, clone size, V gene, J gene, CDR3 DNA, CDR3 protein. D genes are given only for firm matches. Only part of the rows carry a size: once, few, many, or a class if the clone is expanded.

TRBD1,-,TRBV29-1,TRBJ1-3,TGCAGCGCTCGGACAGGGGTGGCAAACACCATATATTTT,CSARTGVANTIYF
-,-,TRBV6-6,TRBJ1-1,TGTGCCAGCAATCCCGATAGCATGAACACTGAAGCTTTCTTT,CASNPDSMNTEAFF
TRBD1,many,TRBV5-1,TRBJ2-3,TGTGCCAGCAGCTCGGGACAGGGGACAGATACGCAGTATTTT,CASSSGQGTDTQYF
-,-,TRBV7-9,TRBJ2-7,TGTGCCAGCAGCTTCCGGGACACCGGGCCCTACGAGCAGTACTTC,CASSFRDTGPYEQYF
-,-,TRBV13,TRBJ2-7,TGTGCCAGTCAACAGGGTAGACACGAGCAGTACTTC,CASQQGRHEQYF
-,many,TRBV5-4,TRBJ1-6,TGTGCCAGCAGCCGAGGGGGGGCTCCTAATTCACCCCTCCACTTT,CASSRGGAPNSPLHF
-,-,TRBV14,TRBJ2-5,TGTGCCAGCAGCCAAGTTTACAGGGCAGCAAGGATCCAAGAGACCCAGTACTTC,CASSQVYRAARIQETQYF
TRBD2,-,TRBV5-1,TRBJ2-1,TGCGCCAGCAGCTTGTTGACCGGGAGGGCCCGAAGTTACAATGAGCAGTTCTTC,CASSLLTGRARSYNEQFF
-,-,TRBV28,TRBJ2-2,TGTGCCAGCACCTCGGGACATTCGAGCACCGGGGAGCTGTTTTTT,CASTSGHSSTGELFF
-,few,TRBV2,TRBJ1-5,TGTGCCAGCAGTGAAGCGCTTGGGCCAGTTTATAGCAATCAGCCCCAGCATTTT,CASSEALGPVYSNQPQHF
-,few,TRBV12-3/TRBV12-4,TRBJ1-3,TGTGCCAGCAGTTACTCCAGCCAGGGACTCTCTGGAAACACCATATATTTT,CASSYSSQGLSGNTIYF
TRBD1,few,TRBV11-3,TRBJ2-3,TGTGCCAGCAGCCGACAGGGTATGGGCACAGATACGCAGTATTTT,CASSRQGMGTDTQYF
-,-,TRBV13,TRBJ1-6,TGTGCCAGCAGGCTGGGGAACTCCTATAATTCACCCCTCCACTTT,CASRLGNSYNSPLHF
TRBD2,few,TRBV5-6,TRBJ2-3,TGTGCCAGCAGCGGGGGGGACGGAACAGATACGCAGTATTTT,CASSGGDGTDTQYF
-,-,TRBV5-6,TRBJ2-7,TGTGCCAGCAGCTTGGAAGGTGGGGCAACCACTTACGAGCAGTACTTC,CASSLEGGATTYEQYF
-,-,TRBV27,TRBJ1-2,TGTGCCAGCAGTTGGGGACAAGGAGACGGCTACACCTTC,CASSWGQGDGYTF
-,few,TRBV10-3,TRBJ1-5,TGTGCCATCAGTGAGTCTCAAGGTCAGCCCCAGCATTTT,CAISESQGQPQHF
-,few,TRBV7-2,TRBJ2-1,TGTGCCAGCAGCTTAGAGCAGGGTCCCTACAATGAGCAGTTCTTC,CASSLEQGPYNEQFF
-,-,TRBV27,TRBJ1-1,TGTGCCAGCAGTCCCGGTTACAACACTGAAGCTTTCTTT,CASSPGYNTEAFF
TRBD1,-,TRBV7-8,TRBJ1-5,TGTGCCAGCAGCCCGGCCAGGGGGCGCAGACAGCCCCAGCATTTT,CASSPARGRRQPQHF
-,once,TRBV27,TRBJ2-1,TGTGCCAGCAGTTTCCGACCCAGCCCTGAGCAGTTCTTC,CASSFRPSPEQFF
TRBD2,few,TRBV6-1,TRBJ2-1,TGTGCCAGCAGTCCCAGTAGCGGGGAAGCCTACAATGAGCAGTTCTTC,CASSPSSGEAYNEQFF
TRBD2,-,TRBV19,TRBJ2-7,TGTGCCAGTAGTCCCGGGGAGGGCTACGAGCAGTACTTC,CASSPGEGYEQYF
TRBD2,few,TRBV7-2,TRBJ2-5,TGTGCCAGCAGCTCAGGCCTAGCGGGAGAGACCCAGTACTTC,CASSSGLAGETQYF
TRBD1,few,TRBV7-9,TRBJ2-1,TGTGCCAGCAGATCGAACAGGGGAAATGAGCAGTTCTTC,CASRSNRGNEQFF
-,few,TRBV6-1,TRBJ1-1,TGTGCCAGCAGTGAACGCGCAGGGGTGGGCACTGAAGCTTTCTTT,CASSERAGVGTEAFF
-,many,TRBV4-1,TRBJ2-3,TGCGCCAGCAGCCAAGATTCATATACGCAGTATTTT,CASSQDSYTQYF
-,many,TRBV6-1,TRBJ1-5,TGTGCCAGCCGCCCGCCGGGGGGCAATCAGCCCCAGCATTTT,CASRPPGGNQPQHF
TRBD1,-,TRBV27,TRBJ2-7,TGTGCCAGCAGTTACACAGGGGGCCGCGACTACGAGCAGTACTTC,CASSYTGGRDYEQYF
-,-,TRBV20-1,TRBJ2-7,TGCAGTGCTCGGCGGGTAGAAGCCTACGAGCAGTACTTC,CSARRVEAYEQYF
TRBD2,-,TRBV4-1,TRBJ2-3,TGCGCCAGCAGCCGCATCGCGGGAGGTAGCACAGATACGCAGTATTTT,CASSRIAGGSTDTQYF
TRBD1,-,TRBV5-4,TRBJ1-5,TGTGCCAGCAGCTTAGCCCCAGGGGGAGAGGATCAGCCCCAGCATTTT,CASSLAPGGEDQPQHF
-,few,TRBV20-1,TRBJ2-1,TGCAGTGCTAGGCCTTCGAATGAGCAGTTCTTC,CSARPSNEQFF
-,-,TRBV4-1,TRBJ2-1,TGCGCCAGCAGCCAAGACCACCAAGAGACGAATGAGCAGTTCTTC,CASSQDHQETNEQFF
-,-,TRBV7-3,TRBJ1-2,TGTGCCAGCAGCTTAAATCCCGGAGCGGGGGGCTACACCTTC,CASSLNPGAGGYTF
-,-,TRBV12-5,TRBJ1-1,TGTGCTAGTGGTTTGGTCCAGGTGAGGCCTCTGACTGAAGCTTTCTTT,CASGLVQVRPLTEAFF
-,few,TRBV7-9,TRBJ2-1,TGTGCCAGCTTTCGGGTAGACGATGAGCAGTTCTTC,CASFRVDDEQFF
-,-,TRBV5-1,TRBJ2-1,TGCGCCAGCAGCTTTCGCGGAGACAGCAATGAGCAGTTCTTC,CASSFRGDSNEQFF
TRBD1,-,TRBV4-1,TRBJ2-7,TGCGCCAGCAGCCACGATGGACAGGGGAGGGCCCACGAGCAGTACTTC,CASSHDGQGRAHEQYF
-,-,TRBV6-7,TRBJ2-7,TGTGCCAGCAGTCCTCGCGGGACATCTTCCTACGAGCAGTACTTC,CASSPRGTSSYEQYF
-,-,TRBV2,TRBJ2-4,TGTGCCAGCAGTGAAAGACAGCTCAACATTCAGTACTTC,CASSERQLNIQYF
-,few,TRBV5-5,TRBJ2-7,TGTGCCAGCAGCTTGGACGCCAGCTCCTACGAGCAGTACTTC,CASSLDASSYEQYF
TRBD1,-,TRBV7-2,TRBJ1-1,TGTGCCAGCAGCTTAAGTTGGAGAACCAGGGGGTACACTGAAGCTTTCTTT,CASSLSWRTRGYTEAFF
TRBD1,-,TRBV27,TRBJ2-4,TGTGCCAGCGGTCGTAGGCGACAGGGAGAATACATTCAGTACTTC,CASGRRRQGEYIQYF
-,-,TRBV27,TRBJ1-2,TGTGCCAGCAGTTTGTCTCCCGCCCAAAGGGGCTACACCTTC,CASSLSPAQRGYTF
-,-,TRBV7-9,TRBJ2-3,TGTGCCAGCAGCTTTGTTAAGAGCACAGATACGCAGTATTTT,CASSFVKSTDTQYF
TRBD2,-,TRBV7-3,TRBJ2-5,TGTGCCAGCAGCCCTGGAACTAGCGGGGGGGCGGGGGAGACCCAGTACTTC,CASSPGTSGGAGETQYF
TRBD2,few,TRBV7-8,TRBJ2-1,TGTGCCAGCAGCTTAGCGCGTGGCGGGGGGGACAATGAGCAGTTCTTC,CASSLARGGGDNEQFF
-,-,TRBV19,TRBJ1-1,TGTGCCAGTAGTACCTACGACAAGGCCGAGACTTCGGAAGCTTTCTTT,CASSTYDKAETSEAFF
TRBD2,-,TRBV7-3,TRBJ2-1,TGTGCCAGCAGCTTAAATGGCGGGGGGGCATACAATGAGCAGTTCTTC,CASSLNGGGAYNEQFF
TRBD1,-,TRBV13,TRBJ1-5,TGTGCCAGCAGCTTAGCGGGACAGAATCAGCCCCAGCATTTT,CASSLAGQNQPQHF
TRBD2,once,TRBV2,TRBJ2-1,TGTGCCAGCAGTCCTCCATTAGCGGGATCAGTTGAGCAGTTCTTC,CASSPPLAGSVEQFF
TRBD1,-,TRBV7-9,TRBJ2-3,TGTGCCAGCCCCGCCCCCGACAGGGAGCATACGCAGTATTTT,CASPAPDREHTQYF
-,-,TRBV5-6,TRBJ1-6,TGTGCCAGCAGCCTTCGGGTCCCTGCGTACTCACCCCTCCACTTT,CASSLRVPAYSPLHF
-,few,TRBV7-7,TRBJ1-5,TGTGCCAGCAGCTTAGCCGTCAAAGGATATGGCAATCAGCCCCAGCATTTT,CASSLAVKGYGNQPQHF
-,few,TRBV12-3/TRBV12-4,TRBJ2-3,TGTGCCAGCAGTCTGGCCAGGGAAACAGATACGCAGTATTTT,CASSLARETDTQYF